The 14 T cell receptor beta chains below all came from one sample that was sequenced in a study of blood T cell repertoires in COVID-19. Some clones are missing from TCRdb's copy, which holds only in-frame ones; the method was immunoSEQ multiplex PCR. Of 300,000 to 400,000 clones listed, more than 75% are singletons. Sequences were obtained from peripheral blood. These receptor sequences come from a woman aged 18-29 years who had recovered from COVID-19.

The chain is built from TRBV3-1 (or the pseudogene TRBV3-2) and TRBJ1-6; no reliable D call. CDR1 LGHDT and CDR2 YNNKEL come from the germline V gene (reference sequence). This CDR3 is built from 14 residues. The V end lost 2 bases, the J end lost 9 bases, and 11 bases lay between the germline ends. The CDR3: CASSQSNRVSPLHF. CDR3 in DNA: TGTGCCAGCAGCCAATCCAACAGAGTTTCACCCCTCCACTTT.

The genes are TRBV29-1 and TRBJ1-5; 7 bases agree with TRBD1. With V trimmed by 7 bases and J by 4 bases, 7 bases remained unmatched. The CDR3 covers 13 residues. Looked up from germline, CDR1 is SQVTM and CDR2 is ANQGSEA. The CDR3 sequence is CSAQQGPNQPQHF. CDR3 in DNA: TGCAGCGCTCAACAGGGGCCTAATCAGCCCCAGCATTTT.

The chain uses TRBV20-1 and TRBJ1-2; a weak D match, TRBD1 (6 bases). V was pared by 3 bases and J by 8 bases, with 13 bases between. CDR3 size: 12 residues. CDR1 DFQATT and CDR2 SNEGSKA come from the germline V gene (reference sequence). DNA of the CDR3: TGCAGTGCTAGTCAGGGGTCGAGCGGCTACACCTTC. It specifies CSASQGSSGYTF.

The chain joins TRBV6-2 or TRBV6-3 to TRBJ2-1; 15 bases agree with TRBD2. The V gene's germline CDR1 is MNHEY and CDR2 SVGEGT. The V gene end was trimmed by 5 bases and the J gene end by 5 bases; junction bases not matched to a gene: 13. The CDR3 is 19 amino acids. The CDR3 DNA reads as TGTGCCAGCAGTGAGGACGGACTAGCGGGAGGGCTAAGGGACAATGAGCAGTTCTTC. It translates to CASSEDGLAGGLRDNEQFF.

The chain links TRBV2 to TRBJ1-4; 10 bases fit TRBD1. This CDR3 is 16 amino acids long. Germline values: CDR1 SNHLY, CDR2 FYNNEI. Trimming removed 6 bases from V and 8 bases from J; junction bases left unmatched: 12. CDR3 loop: CASRFGTGALGEKLFF. The CDR3 nucleotides read TGTGCCAGCAGATTCGGGACAGGGGCCCTCGGGGAAAAACTGTTTTTT.

The V and J genes are TRBV5-1 and TRBJ2-5; weak D call: TRBD2 (5 bases). Trimming stripped 5 bases from V and 5 bases from J, with 10 bases between. The CDR3 is made up of 12 amino acids. Germline V gene lookup returns CDR1 SGHRS and CDR2 YFSETQ. CDR3 protein: CASSPTGETQYF. The CDR3, as DNA: TGCGCCAGCAGTCCTACGGGGGAGACCCAGTACTTC. The whole variable domain, filled in from reference TRBV5-1 and TRBJ2-5, reads KAGVTQTPRYLIKTRGQQVTLSCSPISGHRSVSWYQQTPGQGLQFLFEYFSETQRNKGNFPGRFSGRQFSNSRSEMNVSTLELGDSALYLCASSPTGETQYFGPGTRLLVL.

V is TRBV7-2 and J is TRBJ2-5, with 11 nucleotides matching TRBD2. Germline CDR1 SGHTA, CDR2 FQGNSA. This CDR3 comprises 17 residues. V was clipped by 5 bases and J by 2 bases; unmatched bases: 10. The DNA of the CDR3 is TGTGCCAGCAGCCCGAGGGCGGGACTAGCGGTACAAGAGACCCAGTACTTC. Its protein is CASSPRAGLAVQETQYF.

This chain uses TRBV13 with TRBJ2-2, with 8 bases matching TRBD1. CDR1 is PRHDT and CDR2 is FYEKMQ in the germline V gene (reference sequence). V dropped 2 bases and J dropped 0; count of bases not matched to a gene: 2. CDR3 length equals 16 residues. CDR3 region: CASSLLQGANTGELFF. In DNA form, the CDR3 reads TGTGCCAGCAGCTTACTACAGGGGGCGAACACCGGGGAGCTGTTTTTT.

The V and J genes are TRBV11-3 and TRBJ2-1; 9 nucleotides agree with TRBD1. Germline V lookup: CDR1 SGHNT, CDR2 YENEEA. With V trimmed by 4 bases and J by 8 bases, 12 bases remained unmatched. This CDR3 region has 16 residues. CDR3 DNA: TGTGCCAGCAGCTCCCGGGGACAGGGCTCTCATTATGAGCAGTTCTTC. Protein product: CASSSRGQGSHYEQFF.

This rearrangement joins TRBV5-1 to TRBJ1-6; D unresolved. The V end was cut by 0 bases, the J end by 0 bases, with 4 bases between. Germline values: CDR1 SGHRS, CDR2 YFSETQ. The CDR3 sequence is 15 residues long. Here the CDR3 DNA reads TGCGCCAGCAGCTTGGATAGCTCCTATAATTCACCCCTCCACTTT. Amino acids: CASSLDSSYNSPLHF.

The chain joins TRBV7-9 to TRBJ1-2; D call uncertain. With 2 bases removed from V and 10 bases from J, the gap between germline ends came to 17 bases. There are 14 residues in the CDR3. The germline gives CDR1 SEHNR, CDR2 FQNEAQ (reference sequence). Here the CDR3 reads CASSLMSSRRDYTF. In DNA form, the CDR3 reads TGTGCCAGCAGCTTAATGTCGTCTCGGCGGGACTACACCTTC.

This clone appeared a few times. The V and J genes are TRBV9 and TRBJ2-3; no clear D gene. Germline V gives CDR1 SGDLS, CDR2 YYNGEE. V was pared by 1 base and J by 1 base, with 7 bases between. The CDR3 runs 14 residues. The CDR3 DNA reads TGTGCCAGCAGCGTAACTCAGGGCACAGATACGCAGTATTTT. Translated: CASSVTQGTDTQYF.

V gene TRBV19 combines with J gene TRBJ1-5, with D possibly being TRBD1 (6 bases). V dropped 5 bases and J dropped 0 bases, with 20 bases sitting between them. The CDR3 has 18 amino acids. CDR1 is LNHDA and CDR2 is SQIVND in the germline V gene (reference sequence). This CDR3 reads CASSPATGRDYSNQPQHF. The CDR3 bases are TGTGCCAGTAGTCCGGCGACAGGCCGAGATTATAGCAATCAGCCCCAGCATTTT.

The chain has TRBV4-3 and TRBJ2-1, with a tentative D call TRBD2 (6 bases). V lost 1 base to trimming and J lost 2 bases, with 12 bases between them. This CDR3 is built from 16 residues. Germline lookup yields CDR1 LGHNA and CDR2 YSLEER. The CDR3 DNA reads as TGCGCCAGCAGCCAAGTTCAGCGGGCCCCCTACAATGAGCAGTTCTTC. It is translated as CASSQVQRAPYNEQFF.